This TCR beta chain is from a study of blood T cell repertoires in COVID-19. Study-level information: Samples came from the United States, Italy and Spain, spanning acute and convalescent COVID-19. Sources were T cells, B-cell-depleted T cells, or PBMCs; the material itself was cDNA or gDNA.

As processed by the authors: Amplifying reference gene primers gave estimates of nucleated cell counts. Here immunoSEQ multiplex PCR was the method, and the copy in TCRdb shows in-frame clones only, minus some. V and J calls and clone size are those listed in that table; D and trimming were worked out from the DNA. This sample has 200,000 to 250,000 clones, with approximately 84% found just once. In germline, CDR1 is MNHEY, CDR2 SVGAGI. V lost 2 bases and J lost 13; bases outside the gene matches: 11. CDR3 length: 14 amino acids. This TCR was sampled from a woman in her forties or fifties with active or convalescent COVID-19. V usage is TRBV6-5 and J usage is TRBJ2-5; 9 bases align to TRBD1. Sequencing was performed on peripheral blood. Written as DNA, the CDR3 is TGTGCCAGCAGTTACACCTCTACAGGGGGCGATCCGTACTTC. Translation: CASSYTSTGGDPYF.